Following are 31 T cell receptor beta chains from one sample sequenced in a study of T-cell memory formation after mild COVID-19. A single record per CDR3 protein comes from TCRdb applying MiXCR to the 5' RACE reads. The data contain 350,000 to 500,000 distinct CDR3 sequences, 18% of them singletons. Material: PBMCs or a T cell subset sorted from them (not recorded which). The source of these receptors is a man between 18 and 29 years old who had mild COVID-19 (a few samples of this study predate the infection). Cell type and time point are not known.

This chain uses TRBV7-2 with TRBJ2-5; weak D call: TRBD2 (6 bases). In germline, CDR1 is SGHTA, CDR2 FQGNSA. The CDR3 extends over 13 amino acids. V lost 6 bases, J lost 4 bases, and 12 bases lay in between. CDR3 DNA sequence: TGTGCCAGCAGGTCCAGGAGGGTAGAGACCCAGTACTTC. Its translation: CASRSRRVETQYF.

This clonotype has just a few counts. The gene calls are TRBV20-1 and TRBJ2-1; perhaps TRBD1 as D (5 bases). Between the trimmed V and J ends, which lost 3 bases and 2 bases, there was a span of 8 bases. This CDR3 has 13 residues. Germline CDR1 reads DFQATT; CDR2 reads SNEGSKA (reference sequence). CDR3 loop: CSASRGTYNEQFF. CDR3 in DNA: TGCAGTGCTAGTAGGGGCACCTACAATGAGCAGTTCTTC.

This clonotype was detected many times. The rearrangement links TRBV7-2 to TRBJ2-5, with D possibly TRBD2 on 5 matching bases. The germline V and J ends were trimmed by 6 bases and 5 bases, with 13 bases remaining between them. CDR1 and CDR2 from the germline V gene are SGHTA and FQGNSA. This CDR3 is built from 13 residues. The DNA for the CDR3 is TGTGCCAGCAGGAGGGCGCGGGCGGAGACCCAGTACTTC. Translated: CASRRARAETQYF.

V is TRBV20-1 and J is TRBJ2-7, with D hard to call. Germline V gives CDR1 DFQATT, CDR2 SNEGSKA (reference sequence). V was trimmed by 4 bases and J by 5 bases, leaving 24 bases between them. The CDR3 totals 16 residues. The CDR3 DNA is TGCAGTGCTAAACTAACTAAAGGCCCGGCCGGAGACGAGCAGTACGTC. This gives the protein CSAKLTKGPAGDEQYV.

This clonotype was observed a handful of times. DNA for the CDR3: TGTGCCAGCTCACCTGACCCTGCGGGAAACACTGAAGCTTTCTTT. Translated, it gives CASSPDPAGNTEAFF. The chain carries TRBV18 and TRBJ1-1; D gene unclear. From germline, CDR1 is KGHSH and CDR2 LQKENI. V lost 3 bases, J lost 2 bases, and 13 bases lay in between. CDR3 length equals 15 residues.

The rearrangement uses TRBV18 and TRBJ2-3; TRBD2 matches at 9 bases. The CDR3 loop spans 16 amino acids. The V and J ends lost 1 base and 4 bases, in that order; junction bases with no gene match: 6. From germline, CDR1 is KGHSH and CDR2 LQKENI. The CDR3 loop reads CASSPLVTSGPDTQYF. The CDR3 DNA is TGTGCCAGCTCACCACTAGTCACTAGCGGGCCAGATACGCAGTATTTT.

The genes are TRBV28 and TRBJ2-7, with D possibly TRBD2 on 6 matching bases. The germline V gene encodes CDR1 MDHEN and CDR2 SYDVKM. The CDR3 has 11 residues. Between the trimmed V and J ends, which lost 7 bases and 7 bases, there was a span of 11 bases. CDR3 residues: CASTIREEQYF. In DNA form, the CDR3 reads TGTGCCAGCACCATCCGGGAGGAGCAGTACTTC.

V gene TRBV20-1 combines with J gene TRBJ2-3; 7 nucleotides align to TRBD1. CDR1 is DFQATT and CDR2 is SNEGSKA in the germline V gene (reference sequence). Trimming removed 3 bases from V and 3 bases from J; junction bases left unmatched: 12. The CDR3 is made up of 16 amino acids. CDR3: CSARPRTGRVTDTQYF. DNA of the CDR3: TGCAGTGCTAGGCCGCGGACAGGCCGGGTGACAGATACGCAGTATTTT.

This sequence joins TRBV7-2 and TRBJ2-3, with 10 positions matching TRBD1. V shed 2 bases, J shed 6 bases, and the junction held 14 bases outside the gene matches. The CDR3 covers 18 residues. The germline V gene has CDR1 SGHTA and CDR2 FQGNSA. CDR3 amino acids: CASSLLDGWDRGWDTQYF. The DNA for the CDR3 is TGTGCCAGCAGCTTATTAGATGGGTGGGACAGGGGATGGGATACGCAGTATTTT.

This clonotype was picked up a small number of times. The rearrangement links TRBV19 to TRBJ2-3; 8 bases map to TRBD1. CDR1 and CDR2 (germline): LNHDA, SQIVND (reference sequence). Trimming cost V 9 bases and J 0 bases; bases outside gene matches: 5. The CDR3 is 14 residues long. The CDR3 sequence: CASRQGKSTDTQYF. CDR3 nucleotides: TGTGCCAGCCGACAGGGGAAAAGCACAGATACGCAGTATTTT. The full variable domain, with the rest looked up from reference TRBV19 and TRBJ2-3, is DGGITQSPKYLFRKEGQNVTLSCEQNLNHDAMYWYRQDPGQGLRLIYYSQIVNDFQKGDIAEGYSVSREKKESFPLTVTSAQKNPTAFYLCASRQGKSTDTQYFGPGTRLTVL.

A few counts support this clonotype. The V gene is TRBV15, the J gene TRBJ2-5; D possibly corresponds to TRBD2 (6 bases). The ends were cut back, 1 base at V and 10 bases at J, with 13 bases in the middle. Germline assignment: CDR1 LNHNV and CDR2 YYDKDF (reference sequence). CDR3 length: 13 amino acids. CDR3 bases: TGTGCCACCAGCAGAGGAGACGGCGGGGACCAGTACTTC. Amino acids: CATSRGDGGDQYF.

This chain uses TRBV7-9 with TRBJ2-1, with 7 bases matching TRBD1. With V trimmed by 5 bases and J by 9 bases, 13 bases remained unmatched. The CDR3 is made up of 15 amino acids. Germline V gene sequence: CDR1 SEHNR, CDR2 FQNEAQ (reference sequence). The CDR3 is CASSPVFRGGIEQFF. CDR3 nucleotide sequence: TGTGCCAGCAGCCCCGTTTTTCGAGGGGGCATTGAGCAGTTCTTC.

CDR3 nucleotides: TGTGCCAGCAGCCAAGAGACCCCGATCCTGCATACGCAGTATTTT. Protein product: CASSQETPILHTQYF. The genes are TRBV4-2 and TRBJ2-3; D gene ambiguous. The germline V and J ends were trimmed by 0 bases and 7 bases, with 14 bases remaining between them. CDR1 is LGHNA and CDR2 is YNFKEQ in the germline V gene. This CDR3 comprises 15 residues.

By its share, this clonotype is hyperexpanded. The chain couples TRBV7-9 to TRBJ2-7, with TRBD2 matching over 8 bases. Unmatched junction bases numbered 9, after V lost 5 bases and J lost 6 bases. CDR1 and CDR2 from the germline V gene are SEHNR and FQNEAQ (reference sequence). The CDR3 spans 14 residues. The CDR3 reads CASSAPAGVGEQYF. In DNA form, the CDR3 reads TGTGCCAGCAGCGCCCCAGCGGGGGTCGGCGAGCAGTACTTC.

This clonotype was picked up a small number of times. The chain employs TRBV11-2 and TRBJ2-5; TRBD2 is a possible D gene (5 bases). The CDR3 sequence is 13 residues long. V lost 1 base, J lost 5 bases, and 8 bases lay in between. Germline lookup yields CDR1 SGHAT and CDR2 FQNNGV. The DNA for the CDR3 is TGTGCCAGCAGCTTAGGAGCGGCCGAGACCCAGTACTTC. Translating gives CASSLGAAETQYF.

This clonotype was seen more than once but under ten times. The genes are TRBV20-1 and TRBJ2-3; either TRBD1 or TRBD2 may fit D (5 bases each). Germline CDR1 reads DFQATT; CDR2 reads SNEGSKA (reference sequence). There are 15 residues in the CDR3. Trimming left V 3 bases short and J 2 bases short, with 15 bases between. DNA of the CDR3: TGCAGTGCTAGTGAGGGGCCAGGTTTCACAGATACGCAGTATTTT. Its translation: CSASEGPGFTDTQYF.

The chain employs TRBV12-5 and TRBJ1-4; 8 nucleotides match TRBD1. The junction had 8 bases not matched to a gene; V was cut back by 6 bases and J by 8 bases. Looked up from germline, CDR1 is LGHNT and CDR2 is FRNRAP. There are 14 residues in the CDR3. The CDR3 is CASGSRGQDEKLFF. CDR3 coding DNA: TGTGCTAGTGGGTCCAGGGGGCAGGACGAAAAACTGTTTTTT.

The V and J genes are TRBV19 and TRBJ1-4; no definite D call. This CDR3 region has 10 residues. Germline assignment: CDR1 LNHDA and CDR2 SQIVND (reference sequence). V was trimmed by 3 bases and J by 13 bases, leaving 6 bases between them. The CDR3 nucleotides read TGTGCCAGTAGTATGAGAAGACTGTTTTTT. The encoded protein is CASSMRRLFF. Combining the CDR3 with reference TRBV19 and TRBJ1-4 gives the whole variable domain DGGITQSPKYLFRKEGQNVTLSCEQNLNHDAMYWYRQDPGQGLRLIYYSQIVNDFQKGDIAEGYSVSREKKESFPLTVTSAQKNPTAFYLCASSMRRLFFGSGTQLSVL.

The chain uses TRBV9 and TRBJ2-2; D possibly matches TRBD1 or TRBD2 (5 bases each). Germline-derived CDR1 and CDR2 are SGDLS and YYNGEE. V was cut by 7 bases and J by 1 base, with 8 bases left in between. The CDR3 contains 13 residues. The CDR3 coding sequence is TGTGCCAGCGGGACCCGGAACACCGGGGAGCTGTTTTTT. Its translation is CASGTRNTGELFF.

This clonotype showed up just a few times. V and J are TRBV20-1 and TRBJ1-1; perhaps TRBD1 as D (6 bases). The germline V gene encodes CDR1 DFQATT and CDR2 SNEGSKA (reference sequence). V gave up 1 base and J gave up 10 bases, with 19 bases separating them. The CDR3 has 14 amino acids. The CDR3: CSARVGRGGQVAFF. In nucleotides, the CDR3 is TGCAGTGCTAGAGTTGGGAGGGGGGGCCAAGTAGCTTTCTTT.

This clonotype was seen a few times. The chain uses TRBV7-3 and TRBJ2-7; D tentatively fits TRBD1 or TRBD2 (5 bases each). The CDR3 length is 12 residues. CDR1 SGHTA and CDR2 FQGTGA come from the germline V gene. V shed 1 base and J shed 6 bases, with 7 bases lying between them. Here the CDR3 reads CASSLNGGEQYF. CDR3 bases: TGTGCCAGCAGCTTAAATGGGGGCGAGCAGTACTTC.

This clonotype was seen a handful of times. The chain employs TRBV5-1 and TRBJ2-3; TRBD1 agrees at 8 bases. Trimming removed 6 bases from V and 9 bases from J; junction bases left unmatched: 12. The V gene's germline CDR1 is SGHRS and CDR2 YFSETQ. The CDR3 is 14 amino acids. The CDR3 DNA reads as TGCGCCAGCACCCCGGGACAGGCCCACCGGACGCAGTATTTT. This sequence encodes CASTPGQAHRTQYF.

The V and J genes are TRBV5-1 and TRBJ2-3; D not resolved. The V gene lost 5 bases and the J gene lost 7 bases, with 14 bases spanning the gap. This CDR3 spans 13 amino acids. CDR1 is SGHRS and CDR2 is YFSETQ in the germline V gene. CDR3 DNA sequence: TGCGCCAGCAGGAGTCTTGGTTCGCATACGCAGTATTTT. Protein product: CASRSLGSHTQYF.

This clonotype was found a few times. This chain joins TRBV18 and TRBJ2-3; D remains ambiguous. CDR1 and CDR2 from the germline V gene are KGHSH and LQKENI. CDR3 size: 17 residues. The ends were cut back, 2 bases at V and 3 bases at J, with 18 bases in the middle. CDR3 sequence: CASSPKLVAKGTDTQYF. CDR3 nucleotide sequence: TGTGCCAGCTCACCAAAACTCGTCGCTAAAGGGACAGATACGCAGTATTTT.

V gene TRBV7-9 combines with J gene TRBJ1-1; no firm D call. Trimming shortened V by 3 bases and J by 8 bases, and 7 bases separated the two germline ends. CDR1 SEHNR and CDR2 FQNEAQ come from the germline V gene (reference sequence). This CDR3 has 11 amino acids. CDR3 protein: CASSFGGEAFF. The CDR3 bases are TGTGCCAGCAGCTTCGGCGGGGAAGCTTTCTTT.

The chain employs TRBV4-1 and TRBJ1-4; unclear D gene. The CDR3 covers 15 residues. CDR1 is MGHRA, CDR2 YSYEKL, per germline. V lost 0 bases, J lost 11 bases, and 16 bases lay in between. CDR3: CASSQDLGEGVKLFF. The CDR3 bases are TGCGCCAGCAGCCAAGATCTTGGAGAGGGTGTCAAACTGTTTTTT.

The chain is built from TRBV9 and TRBJ2-1, with 9 bases that match TRBD2. V was pared by 3 bases and J by 1 base, with 17 bases of the junction left unmatched. This CDR3 contains 20 residues. Looked up from germline, CDR1 is SGDLS and CDR2 is YYNGEE. The CDR3 coding sequence is TGTGCCAGCAGCGCTCCCGCGACTAGCGGCAAAATGTCTTCCTACAATGAGCAGTTCTTC. Its protein product is CASSAPATSGKMSSYNEQFF.

J is TRBJ1-3 and V is TRBV29-1, with 8 bases that match TRBD1. V trimming: 1 base; J trimming: 0 bases; junction bases outside the gene matches: 11. From germline, CDR1 is SQVTM and CDR2 ANQGSEA. This CDR3 spans 18 amino acids. In DNA form, the CDR3 reads TGCAGCGTTGAAGGGTATCGGACAGGGAAGGGCTCTGGAAACACCATATATTTT. Translated, it gives CSVEGYRTGKGSGNTIYF. Combining the CDR3 with reference TRBV29-1 and TRBJ1-3 gives the whole variable domain SAVISQKPSRDICQRGTSLTIQCQVDSQVTMMFWYRQQPGQSLTLIATANQGSEATYESGFVIDKFPISRPNLTFSTLTVSNMSPEDSSIYLCSVEGYRTGKGSGNTIYFGEGSWLTVV.

The J gene is TRBJ2-2, the V gene TRBV29-1; D may be TRBD1 (6 bases). The CDR3 contains 13 residues. Trimming took off 4 bases at V and 7 bases at J, with 13 bases between the two ends. CDR1 is SQVTM and CDR2 is ANQGSEA in the germline V gene. The CDR3 spells CSVGAGVGGELFF. CDR3 sequence (DNA): TGCAGCGTTGGTGCAGGGGTCGGCGGGGAGCTGTTTTTT.

This clonotype has just a few counts. V and J are TRBV6-1 and TRBJ2-3, with unresolved D. CDR3 length: 13 amino acids. Germline V gene data show CDR1 as MNHNS and CDR2 as SASEGT. The germline V and J ends were trimmed by 1 base and 5 bases, with 7 bases remaining between them. The DNA of the CDR3 is TGTGCCAGCAGTGAAGACGGCCGAGATACGCAGTATTTT. This gives the protein CASSEDGRDTQYF.

The V and J genes are TRBV5-5 and TRBJ2-7, with 9 nucleotides matching TRBD2. J lost 2 bases, V lost 4 bases, and 7 bases had no gene match. CDR3 length equals 15 residues. Per the germline V gene, CDR1 is SGHKS and CDR2 is YYEKEE (reference sequence). The DNA of the CDR3 is TGTGCCAGCAGCCAAGGACTAGCGCCACCCTACGAGCAGTACTTC. This encodes CASSQGLAPPYEQYF. The whole variable domain, filled in from reference TRBV5-5 and TRBJ2-7, reads DAGVTQSPTHLIKTRGQQVTLRCSPISGHKSVSWYQQVLGQGPQFIFQYYEKEERGRGNFPDRFSARQFPNYSSELNVNALLLGDSALYLCASSQGLAPPYEQYFGPGTRLTVT.